The clone carrying this T cell receptor beta chain showed up just once. As yet, its antigen is unknown. This entry comes from a study of CD8+CD57+ T cells in acquired aplastic anemia. Trimming removed 0 bases at V and 2 bases at J, with 10 bases between. Looked up from germline, CDR1 is SGDLS and CDR2 is YYNGEE. There are 15 residues in the CDR3. Patients picked for sequencing had shown CD8+CD57+ cell expansion detected by flow cytometry. Patients had received no therapy at the time of blood sampling. General study findings and limits: Patients shared 25 to 35 CD8+ CDR3 sequences with controls.

The template for TCR beta VDJ and CDR3 sequence profiling was genomic DNA. TCRdb re-derived calls from the reads in MiXCR, one entry per CDR3 protein. The sample holds 160,000 or so distinct CDR3 sequences; roughly 48% are singletons and the top ten take around 1%. Sequencing was carried out using sorted CD4+, CD8+, or CD8+CD57+ T cells (not recorded which) from PBMCs. V is TRBV9 and J is TRBJ2-3; perhaps TRBD1 as D (6 bases). The clonotype was recovered from a human donor with aplastic anemia. The CDR3 loop reads CASSVEPGATDTQYF. DNA of the CDR3: TGTGCCAGCAGCGTAGAGCCAGGGGCCACAGATACGCAGTATTTT.